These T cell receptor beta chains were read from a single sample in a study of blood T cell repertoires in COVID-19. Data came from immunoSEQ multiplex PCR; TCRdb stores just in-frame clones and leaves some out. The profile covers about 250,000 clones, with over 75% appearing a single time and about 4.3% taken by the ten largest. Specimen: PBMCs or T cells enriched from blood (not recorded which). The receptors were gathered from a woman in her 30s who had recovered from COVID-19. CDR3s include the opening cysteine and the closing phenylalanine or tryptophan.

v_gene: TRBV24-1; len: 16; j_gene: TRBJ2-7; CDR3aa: CATSDPNGQGTDEQYF
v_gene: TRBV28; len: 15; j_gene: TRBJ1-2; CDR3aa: CASIARGDTGYGYTF
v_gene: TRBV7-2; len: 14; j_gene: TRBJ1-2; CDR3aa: CASSPDRVFYGYTF
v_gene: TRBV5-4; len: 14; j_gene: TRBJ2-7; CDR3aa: CASSSSRVAYEQYF
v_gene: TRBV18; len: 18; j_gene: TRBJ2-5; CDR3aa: CASSILAGGRSKQETQYF
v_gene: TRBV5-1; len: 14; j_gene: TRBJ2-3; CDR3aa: CASSLALEQDTQYF
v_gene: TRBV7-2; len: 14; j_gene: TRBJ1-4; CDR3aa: CASSPSPQPGKLFF
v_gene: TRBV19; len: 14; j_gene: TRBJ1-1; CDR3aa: CASSKATGITEAFF
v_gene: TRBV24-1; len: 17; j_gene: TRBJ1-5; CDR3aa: CATSDPVDRGSNQPQHF
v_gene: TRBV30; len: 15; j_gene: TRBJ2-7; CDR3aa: CAWSVPPRGRDEQYF
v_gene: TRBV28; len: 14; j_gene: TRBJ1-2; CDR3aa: CASSRDVLWRGYTF
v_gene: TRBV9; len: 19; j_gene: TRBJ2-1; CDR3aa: CASSVATGGLSTTYNEQFF
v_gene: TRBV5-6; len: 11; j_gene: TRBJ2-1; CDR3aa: CASSLGLVGFF
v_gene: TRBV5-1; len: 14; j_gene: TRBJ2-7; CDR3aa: CASRPGTVSNEQYF
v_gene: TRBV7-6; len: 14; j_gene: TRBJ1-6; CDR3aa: CASSLERGPYPLHF
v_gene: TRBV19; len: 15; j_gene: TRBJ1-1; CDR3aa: CASSKTVLPYTEAFF
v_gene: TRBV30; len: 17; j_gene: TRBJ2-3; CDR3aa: CAWSRPSRERVTDTQYF
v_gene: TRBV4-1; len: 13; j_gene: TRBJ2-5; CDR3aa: CASSQLLVESQYF
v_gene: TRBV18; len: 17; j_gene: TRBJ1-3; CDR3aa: CASSPSGQGKTGNTIYF
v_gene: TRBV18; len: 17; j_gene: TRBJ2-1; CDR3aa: CASSTSLAEKGNNEQFF
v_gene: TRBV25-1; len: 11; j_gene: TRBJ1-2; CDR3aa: CATGQGDGYTF
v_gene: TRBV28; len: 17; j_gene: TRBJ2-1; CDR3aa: CASTPTSGRAGYNEQFF
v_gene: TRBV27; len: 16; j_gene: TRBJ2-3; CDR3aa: CATFNVGTGDPDTQYF
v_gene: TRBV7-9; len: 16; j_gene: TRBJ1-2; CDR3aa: CASSPNYRGIIGGYTF
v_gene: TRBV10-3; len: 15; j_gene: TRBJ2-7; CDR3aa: CAISEPGQGQEEQYF
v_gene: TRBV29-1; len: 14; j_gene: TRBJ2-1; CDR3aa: CSGQTGGIIDEQFF
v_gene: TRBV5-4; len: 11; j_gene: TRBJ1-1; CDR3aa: CITATNTEAFF
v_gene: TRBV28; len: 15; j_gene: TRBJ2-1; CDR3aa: CASSSTSGILNEQFF
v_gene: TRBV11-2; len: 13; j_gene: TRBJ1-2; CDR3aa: CASSLTGRNGYTF
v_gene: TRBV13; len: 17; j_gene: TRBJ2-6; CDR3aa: CASSFAGGSSGANVLTF
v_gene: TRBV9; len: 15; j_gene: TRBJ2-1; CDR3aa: CASSPRAGFVDEQFF
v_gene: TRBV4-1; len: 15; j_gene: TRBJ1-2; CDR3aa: CASSPDRAANYGYTF
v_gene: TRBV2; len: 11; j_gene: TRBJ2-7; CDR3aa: CASGGASEQYF
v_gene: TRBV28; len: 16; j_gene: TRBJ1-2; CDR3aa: CASSLVLSKGGYGYTF
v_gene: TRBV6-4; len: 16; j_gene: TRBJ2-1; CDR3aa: CASSDSGSGDNNEQFF
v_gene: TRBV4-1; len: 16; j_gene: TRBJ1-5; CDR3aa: CASSQGPRGQVQPQHF
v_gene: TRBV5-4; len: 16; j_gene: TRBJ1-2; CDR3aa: CASSLTDGNLNYGYTF
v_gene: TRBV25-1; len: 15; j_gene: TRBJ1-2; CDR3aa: CASSRTGQGPYGYTF
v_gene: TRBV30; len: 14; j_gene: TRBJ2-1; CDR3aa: CAWKWGLARDEQFF